These 22 T cell receptor beta chains originate from one sample sequenced in a study of control samples from healthy donors and cancer patients. Method: immunoSEQ multiplex PCR; TCRdb's copy keeps in-frame clones and lacks some. The sample yields about 200,000 clones, 90% to 95% seen once. Sample: blood. These receptors were taken from a man aged 30 to 45 in good health.

The chain has TRBV19 and TRBJ2-1, with 9 bases identical to TRBD1. J gave up 10 bases and V 3 bases, and 7 bases lay outside the gene matches. This CDR3 has 14 amino acids. CDR1 and CDR2 (germline): LNHDA, SQIVND (reference sequence). In DNA, the CDR3 is TGTGCCAGTAGTATCTCCCGGGACAGGGAGGAGCAGTTCTTC. Protein product: CASSISRDREEQFF.

This chain links TRBV14 with TRBJ2-1; the D gene could be TRBD1 or TRBD2 (5 bases each). The CDR3 sequence is 16 residues long. Per germline, CDR1 SGHDN and CDR2 FVKESK. Trimming cost V 1 base and J 8 bases, with 18 bases left between them. This CDR3 reads CASSQGGGSGLHEQFF. Here the CDR3 DNA reads TGTGCCAGCAGCCAAGGTGGGGGTTCTGGTCTCCATGAGCAGTTCTTC.

The genes are TRBV5-1 and TRBJ1-4; unclear D gene. The V end lost 4 bases, the J end lost 0 bases, and 10 bases lay between the germline ends. The CDR3 extends over 15 amino acids. Germline lookup yields CDR1 SGHRS and CDR2 YFSETQ. CDR3 residues: CASSTWGATNEKLFF. In DNA form, the CDR3 reads TGCGCCAGCAGCACCTGGGGAGCAACTAATGAAAAACTGTTTTTT.

The chain carries TRBV5-3 and TRBJ1-4, with D possibly being TRBD1 (5 bases). TRBV5-3 is given ORF status, its function remaining uncertain. The germline V and J ends were trimmed by 4 bases and 0 bases, with 16 bases remaining between them. This CDR3 region has 17 residues. CDR3 amino acids: CARSPGRGVATNEKLFF. In nucleotides, the CDR3 is TGTGCCAGAAGCCCGGGGCGAGGAGTTGCAACTAATGAAAAACTGTTTTTT.

The genes are TRBV12-5 and TRBJ2-7; no clear D. Germline V gives CDR1 LGHNT, CDR2 FRNRAP. Trimming took off 2 bases at V and 6 bases at J, with 8 bases between the two ends. This CDR3 region has 12 residues. The CDR3 reads CASGLTLSEQYF. CDR3 nucleotides: TGTGCTAGTGGTTTGACCCTTTCCGAGCAGTACTTC.

The genes are TRBV20-1 and TRBJ2-5; D may be TRBD1 or TRBD2 (6 bases each). The CDR3 is made up of 11 amino acids. The V and J ends lost 4 bases and 5 bases respectively, with 8 bases between them. Germline V gives CDR1 DFQATT, CDR2 SNEGSKA (reference sequence). The CDR3, as DNA: TGCAGTGCTATGGGGGGCGAGACCCAGTACTTC. This gives the protein CSAMGGETQYF.

The CDR3 is CASLPGTSPYNEQFF. Here the CDR3 DNA reads TGTGCCAGCCTACCCGGGACTAGCCCCTACAATGAGCAGTTCTTC. This chain joins TRBV2 and TRBJ2-1; 9 nucleotides agree with TRBD2. Germline CDR1 and CDR2: SNHLY and FYNNEI. The ends lost 8 bases at V and 2 bases at J; junction bases unmatched: 7. The CDR3 consists of 15 residues.

The chain combines TRBV5-4 with TRBJ2-3, with TRBD2 as a possible D gene (7 bases). V lost 3 bases and J lost 0, with 11 bases in between. Germline V lookup: CDR1 SGHNT, CDR2 YYREEE (reference sequence). The CDR3 length is 15 residues. The CDR3 region is CASSSGGPSTDTQYF. CDR3 in DNA: TGTGCCAGCAGCTCCGGGGGGCCGAGCACAGATACGCAGTATTTT.

The J gene is TRBJ1-1, the V gene TRBV7-2, with 7 positions matching TRBD1. The CDR3 is made up of 16 amino acids. Losses at the gene ends were 2 bases for V and 9 bases for J; bases not matched to a gene: 15. Germline V gene data show CDR1 as SGHTA and CDR2 as FQGNSA. The CDR3 DNA follows: TGTGCCAGCAGCTTACAAGGGGGCGGTGGTTGGAAAAAAGCTTTCTTT. Its protein is CASSLQGGGGWKKAFF.

This clone was seen only a few times. Compared with germline, one end of the junction differs, possibly owing to a read error. The chain links TRBV4-1 to TRBJ1-1, with TRBD1 matching over 10 bases. Germline V gene lookup returns CDR1 MGHRA and CDR2 YSYEKL. The CDR3 has 16 amino acids. The CDR3 nucleotides are TGCGCCAGCAGCCAAGGCCGGACAGGGGGTCCCACTGGAGCTTTCTTT. Its protein is CASSQGRTGGPTGAFF.

The V gene is TRBV6-5, the J gene TRBJ1-5; no clear D gene. V lost 6 bases and J 0 bases, leaving 9 bases between the germline ends. This CDR3 region has 14 residues. The V gene's germline CDR1 is MNHEY and CDR2 SVGAGI. The CDR3 region has the DNA TGTGCCAGCAGGGACGGTTATAGCAATCAGCCCCAGCATTTT. Its translation: CASRDGYSNQPQHF.

V and J are TRBV6-5 and TRBJ1-4; 10 positions match TRBD1. Germline loops: CDR1 MNHEY, CDR2 SVGAGI. The CDR3 runs 13 residues. Germline trimming cut 8 bases from V and 7 bases from J; bases unmatched to any gene: 4. DNA of the CDR3: TGTGCCAGCCGGGACAGGGGTACTGAAAAACTGTTTTTT. The encoded protein is CASRDRGTEKLFF.

The chain has TRBV10-2 and TRBJ2-7; tentatively, D is TRBD2 (6 bases). V was clipped by 10 bases and J by 0 bases, with 13 bases between them. The CDR3 runs to 13 residues. The germline CDR1 and CDR2 sequences are WSHSY and SAAADI. Written as DNA, the CDR3 is TGCGCCACCGCGAGGGAGGTCTCCTACGAGCAGTACTTC. The encoded protein is CATAREVSYEQYF.

The chain combines TRBV12-3 or TRBV12-4 with TRBJ1-1, with D hard to call. The CDR3 runs 13 residues. V dropped 5 bases and J dropped 2 bases, with 9 bases sitting between them. The CDR3 region has the DNA TGTGCCAGCAGTGTTCACGGAAACACTGAAGCTTTCTTT. This codes for CASSVHGNTEAFF.

This chain joins TRBV2 and TRBJ1-5; D unresolved. The germline V and J ends were trimmed by 3 bases and 1 base, with 10 bases remaining between them. In germline, CDR1 is SNHLY, CDR2 FYNNEI. This CDR3 comprises 15 residues. CDR3 sequence: CASSEARTSNQPQHF. CDR3 sequence (DNA): TGTGCCAGCAGTGAGGCTCGGACGAGCAATCAGCCCCAGCATTTT. Filled out from reference TRBV2 and TRBJ1-5, the complete variable domain reads EPEVTQTPSHQVTQMGQEVILRCVPISNHLYFYWYRQILGQKVEFLVSFYNNEISEKSEIFDDQFSVERPDGSNFTLKIRSTKLEDSAMYFCASSEARTSNQPQHFGDGTRLSIL.

This rearrangement joins TRBV11-2 to TRBJ2-1, with 12 bases aligning to TRBD2. In germline, CDR1 is SGHAT, CDR2 FQNNGV. The CDR3 length is 14 residues. The ends lost 7 bases at V and 9 bases at J; junction bases unmatched: 7. As DNA, the CDR3 is TGTGCCAGCACTTTGGGACTAGCGGGCGGTGAGCAGTTCTTC. Residues: CASTLGLAGGEQFF. Combining the CDR3 with reference TRBV11-2 and TRBJ2-1 gives the whole variable domain EAGVAQSPRYKIIEKRQSVAFWCNPISGHATLYWYQQILGQGPKLLIQFQNNGVVDDSQLPKDRFSAERLKGVDSTLKIQPAKLEDSAVYLCASTLGLAGGEQFFGPGTRLTVL.

The rearrangement uses TRBV11-2 and TRBJ1-2; the match to TRBD1 covers 10 bases. The CDR3 sequence is 15 residues long. Germline V gene data show CDR1 as SGHAT and CDR2 as FQNNGV. V was clipped by 4 bases and J by 6 bases; unmatched bases: 8. CDR3 nucleotide sequence: TGTGCCAGCAGCTCTCAGACAGGGGGCGCGAATGGCTACACCTTC. This codes for CASSSQTGGANGYTF.

This clone was recorded a few times. The chain joins TRBV6-6 to TRBJ1-3; no clear D. The CDR3 loop spans 16 amino acids. CDR1 MNHNY and CDR2 SVGAGI come from the germline V gene (reference sequence). The V end lost 4 bases, the J end lost 0 bases, and 13 bases lay between the germline ends. For the CDR3, the DNA is TGTGCCAGCAGTTTTGTCGGCTCTAGCTCTGGAAACACCATATATTTT. This encodes CASSFVGSSSGNTIYF.

This sequence joins TRBV5-1 and TRBJ2-4; possibly TRBD2 for D (5 bases). Germline V gives CDR1 SGHRS, CDR2 YFSETQ. The CDR3 runs 16 residues. The V gene lost 2 bases and the J gene lost 5 bases, with 17 bases spanning the gap. The CDR3 region is CASSFGPTSPENIQYF. DNA of the CDR3: TGCGCCAGCAGCTTTGGGCCTACTAGTCCCGAAAACATTCAGTACTTC. Using reference TRBV5-1 and TRBJ2-4 for the parts outside the CDR3, the full variable domain is KAGVTQTPRYLIKTRGQQVTLSCSPISGHRSVSWYQQTPGQGLQFLFEYFSETQRNKGNFPGRFSGRQFSNSRSEMNVSTLELGDSALYLCASSFGPTSPENIQYFGAGTRLSVL.

A note on this clone: The same CDR3 can be traced to other DNA sequences in this sample. The rearrangement uses TRBV19 and TRBJ1-1; unclear D gene. CDR3 length: 14 residues. Per the germline V gene, CDR1 is LNHDA and CDR2 is SQIVND (reference sequence). V dropped 0 bases and J dropped 0 bases, with 5 bases sitting between them. CDR3 in amino acids: CASSIEGLNTEAFF. The CDR3 DNA sequence: TGTGCCAGTAGTATAGAAGGACTGAACACTGAAGCTTTCTTT. The full variable domain, with the rest looked up from reference TRBV19 and TRBJ1-1, is DGGITQSPKYLFRKEGQNVTLSCEQNLNHDAMYWYRQDPGQGLRLIYYSQIVNDFQKGDIAEGYSVSREKKESFPLTVTSAQKNPTAFYLCASSIEGLNTEAFFGQGTRLTVV.

J is TRBJ2-3 and V is TRBV9; a possible D gene is TRBD2 (7 bases). The ends were cut back, 4 bases at V and 8 bases at J, with 26 bases in the middle. CDR1 and CDR2 (germline): SGDLS, YYNGEE. The CDR3 extends over 17 amino acids. The CDR3 sequence: CASSLRDAGAPLGTQYF. The CDR3 bases are TGTGCCAGCAGCCTTCGGGATGCGGGGGCGCCGTTAGGTACGCAGTATTTT.

Only one count was recorded for this clone. The chain carries TRBV6-2 or TRBV6-3 and TRBJ2-7; perhaps D is TRBD1 or TRBD2 (5 bases each). V dropped 5 bases and J dropped 3 bases, with 20 bases sitting between them. The CDR3 has 16 residues. Germline CDR1 reads MNHEY; CDR2 reads SVGEGT. CDR3 sequence: CASSTTPGTVFYEQYF. The CDR3 DNA reads TGTGCCAGCAGTACGACCCCCGGGACGGTCTTCTACGAGCAGTACTTC.